This T cell receptor beta chain originates from a study of OX40 agonist ivuxolimab in advanced cancers. Libraries were prepared by immunoSEQ multiplex PCR; TCRdb keeps only in-frame clonotypes and omits some of them. The table includes 40,000 to 50,000 clones, around 88% detected once. The germline V and J ends were trimmed by 4 bases and 1 base, with 12 bases remaining between them. Germline CDR1 SGHRS, CDR2 YFSETQ. The CDR3 covers 15 residues. Excluded were patients having autoimmune disease history or systemic immunosuppression. Study observations and caveats: Also present in some nonresponders was a low level of normalized T-cell clonal expansion.

Worth noting for this clone: The antigen is unknown.

The rearrangement uses TRBV5-1 and TRBJ2-1; no firm D call. Sequenced here: CD4+ or CD8+ T cells sorted from blood, sampled in a trial of the OX40 agonist ivuxolimab. This receptor was taken from an adult with an advanced solid tumor such as melanoma, head and neck, liver or kidney cancer. In DNA form, the CDR3 reads TGCGCCAGCAGCCCGTTAAGTGTTTCCTACAATGAGCAGTTCTTC. Encoded protein: CASSPLSVSYNEQFF.